The T cell receptor (beta chain) under discussion was sequenced for a study of technical replicates of blood from four donors. From germline, CDR1 is SGHDT and CDR2 YYEEEE. The V and J ends lost 5 bases and 2 bases, in that order; junction bases with no gene match: 7. The CDR3 contains 15 residues. Using immunoSEQ multiplex PCR, the repertoire was profiled, and TCRdb retains in-frame clones only, with some absent. Of just over 70,000 clones listed, approximately 94% are singletons. Sequenced sample: T cells isolated from PBMCs. The clonotype was recovered from a human donor in good health. V gene TRBV5-6 combines with J gene TRBJ2-3; 8 positions agree with TRBD1. This CDR3 is CASSRDRGYTDTQYF. The CDR3 region has the DNA TGTGCCAGCAGTCGCGACAGGGGATACACAGATACGCAGTATTTT.